The 30 T cell receptor beta chains given below trace back to one sample, sequenced in a study of cytomegalovirus exposure and HLA in healthy donors. Clones were sequenced by immunoSEQ multiplex PCR, and TCRdb holds only the in-frame ones, with some missing. The sample gives about 360,000 clones, about nine tenths of which show up once; 0.83% is in the top ten. Sample: PBMCs. The receptors stem from a young woman in good health and CMV-seronegative.

J is TRBJ1-1 and V is TRBV4-2; D perhaps matches TRBD1 (6 bases). CDR3 length: 15 amino acids. Germline CDR1 is LGHNA and CDR2 is YNFKEQ. V was cut by 0 bases and J by 2 bases, with 10 bases left in between. CDR3 protein: CASSQDRGLNTEAFF. The CDR3 DNA reads as TGTGCCAGCAGCCAAGACAGGGGCCTTAACACTGAAGCTTTCTTT.

The gene calls are TRBV5-4 and TRBJ2-7; TRBD2 aligns across 7 bases. From germline, CDR1 is SGHNT and CDR2 YYREEE (reference sequence). There are 15 residues in the CDR3. J gave up 6 bases and V 2 bases, and 11 bases lay outside the gene matches. The CDR3 DNA sequence: TGTGCCAGCAGCTTATTTGGCGGGAGTACAATCGAGCAGTACTTC. Protein: CASSLFGGSTIEQYF. The entire variable domain, with the rest obtained from reference TRBV5-4 and TRBJ2-7, is as follows: ETGVTQSPTHLIKTRGQQVTLRCSSQSGHNTVSWYQQALGQGPQFIFQYYREEENGRGNFPPRFSGLQFPNYSSELNVNALELDDSALYLCASSLFGGSTIEQYFGPGTRLTVT.

The V call is TRBV4-2, the J call TRBJ2-7, with 12 bases that match TRBD2. Germline-derived CDR1 and CDR2 are LGHNA and YNFKEQ. The CDR3 sequence is 18 residues long. With V trimmed by 3 bases and J by 7 bases, 16 bases remained unmatched. The CDR3, as DNA: TGTGCCAGCAGCCAGCGCTCTAGCGGGAGGGCCGGGTTAGATGAGCAGTACTTC. This codes for CASSQRSSGRAGLDEQYF.

The J gene is TRBJ1-5, the V gene TRBV7-9; TRBD1 matches at 10 bases. This CDR3 spans 19 amino acids. After removal of 1 base from V and 3 bases from J, the junction contained 12 bases not matched to a gene. The germline V gene has CDR1 SEHNR and CDR2 FQNEAQ (reference sequence). The CDR3 spells CASSLGWTGGEYNNQPQHF. DNA of the CDR3: TGTGCCAGCAGCTTAGGGTGGACAGGGGGAGAATATAACAATCAGCCCCAGCATTTT.

V and J are TRBV28 and TRBJ1-3; TRBD1 aligns across 10 bases. The CDR3 runs to 13 residues. CDR1 and CDR2 (germline): MDHEN, SYDVKM. Losses at the gene ends were 8 bases for V and 2 bases for J; bases not matched to a gene: 0. The CDR3 loop is CASGTGAGNTIYF. The CDR3, as DNA: TGTGCCAGCGGGACAGGGGCTGGAAACACCATATATTTT.

The chain recombines TRBV6-5 with TRBJ1-1, with unresolved D. The ends were cut back, 4 bases at V and 7 bases at J, with 16 bases in the middle. The germline V gene has CDR1 MNHEY and CDR2 SVGAGI. This CDR3 is built from 14 residues. In nucleotides, the CDR3 is TGTGCCAGCAGTTCCCCTCGTCGGAGGGTTGAAGCTTTCTTT. This codes for CASSSPRRRVEAFF.

V and J are TRBV29-1 and TRBJ1-3; 9 bases align to TRBD1. J was trimmed by 4 bases and V by 5 bases; bases with no gene match: 6. This CDR3 is 14 amino acids long. The V gene's germline CDR1 is SQVTM and CDR2 ANQGSEA. CDR3: CSVKTGGAGNTIYF. In DNA form, the CDR3 reads TGCAGCGTTAAAACAGGGGGCGCGGGAAACACCATATATTTT.

The V call is TRBV2, the J call TRBJ1-5, with D unresolved. Germline values: CDR1 SNHLY, CDR2 FYNNEI. The CDR3 consists of 13 residues. The V end was cut by 6 bases, the J end by 4 bases, with 10 bases between. CDR3 protein: CASRETGNQPQHF. The CDR3 nucleotides read TGTGCCAGCAGGGAGACCGGGAATCAGCCCCAGCATTTT.

This chain uses TRBV6-6 with TRBJ2-2; 7 nucleotides line up with TRBD1. The CDR3 runs 15 residues. The J segment lost 1 base and the V segment lost 3 bases, leaving 2 bases of the junction unmatched. Germline V gene lookup returns CDR1 MNHNY and CDR2 SVGAGI (reference sequence). Here the CDR3 DNA reads TGTGCCAGCAGTTATGGGGACAGGAACACCGGGGAGCTGTTTTTT. It codes for CASSYGDRNTGELFF.

This chain connects TRBV7-9 to TRBJ2-1; 7 positions match TRBD2. The junction had 6 bases not matched to a gene; V was cut back by 1 base and J by 3 bases. Germline assignment: CDR1 SEHNR and CDR2 FQNEAQ (reference sequence). The CDR3 length is 16 residues. The CDR3 region is CASSLVGSGYYNEQFF. The CDR3 DNA reads TGTGCCAGCAGCTTAGTCGGTAGCGGGTACTACAATGAGCAGTTCTTC. The full variable domain, completed using reference TRBV7-9 and TRBJ2-1, is DTGVSQNPRHKITKRGQNVTFRCDPISEHNRLYWYRQTLGQGPEFLTYFQNEAQLEKSRLLSDRFSAERPKGSFSTLEIQRTEQGDSAMYLCASSLVGSGYYNEQFFGPGTRLTVL.

The J gene is TRBJ2-5, the V gene TRBV2, with 8 bases that match TRBD1. CDR1 is SNHLY, CDR2 FYNNEI, per germline. Trimming took 0 bases from V and 2 from J; bases not matched to a gene: 2. The CDR3 runs to 15 residues. The CDR3 is CASSEAQGGQETQYF. CDR3 DNA: TGTGCCAGCAGTGAAGCACAGGGGGGTCAAGAGACCCAGTACTTC. The full variable domain, rest sourced from reference TRBV2 and TRBJ2-5, is EPEVTQTPSHQVTQMGQEVILRCVPISNHLYFYWYRQILGQKVEFLVSFYNNEISEKSEIFDDQFSVERPDGSNFTLKIRSTKLEDSAMYFCASSEAQGGQETQYFGPGTRLLVL.

The rearrangement links TRBV5-6 to TRBJ1-6; 7 bases agree with TRBD1. The junction had 13 bases not matched to a gene; V was cut back by 5 bases and J by 8 bases. The CDR3 covers 16 residues. Germline values: CDR1 SGHDT, CDR2 YYEEEE. CDR3 DNA sequence: TGTGCCAGCAGGACTACGCCGACAGGGAAGGATTCACCCCTCCACTTT. Its protein is CASRTTPTGKDSPLHF.

This clone was seen just once. Other DNA sequences in this sample translate to the same CDR3. The CDR3 nucleotides are TGTGCCAGCAGCTCTCGTGGGACAGGTTCCTACGAGCAGTACTTC. Translated, it gives CASSSRGTGSYEQYF. V and J are TRBV7-9 and TRBJ2-7; TRBD1 aligns across 8 bases. J was trimmed by 1 base and V by 4 bases; bases with no gene match: 6. The CDR3 covers 15 residues. The V gene's germline CDR1 is SEHNR and CDR2 FQNEAQ (reference sequence).

The V call is TRBV6-1, the J call TRBJ1-2; 9 nucleotides line up with TRBD1. This CDR3 comprises 16 residues. The V gene end was trimmed by 0 bases and the J gene end by 8 bases; junction bases not matched to a gene: 10. The germline V gene encodes CDR1 MNHNS and CDR2 SASEGT. CDR3 amino acids: CASSEATYRGLGGYTF. In DNA form, the CDR3 reads TGTGCCAGCAGTGAAGCGACGTACAGGGGGCTTGGGGGCTACACCTTC.

The chain employs TRBV6-5 and TRBJ2-5; a weak D match, TRBD2 (5 bases). Germline V gene data show CDR1 as MNHEY and CDR2 as SVGAGI. V lost 0 bases, J lost 3 bases, and 11 bases lay in between. The CDR3 is 15 residues long. The CDR3 loop reads CASSYSLGLEETQYF. CDR3 coding DNA: TGTGCCAGCAGTTACTCCCTCGGACTGGAAGAGACCCAGTACTTC.

This chain connects TRBV28 to TRBJ1-1; 8 nucleotides match TRBD1. The CDR3 extends over 15 amino acids. V lost 5 bases, J lost 1 base, and 6 bases stayed unmatched. Germline-derived CDR1 and CDR2 are MDHEN and SYDVKM. The chain's CDR3 is CASSPYRGTNTEAFF. For the CDR3, the DNA is TGTGCCAGCAGTCCTTACAGGGGGACGAACACTGAAGCTTTCTTT.

This clone was found once. This rearrangement joins TRBV15 to TRBJ1-1; 8 bases map to TRBD1. J lost 6 bases, V lost 1 base, and 7 bases had no gene match. Germline CDR1 LNHNV, CDR2 YYDKDF (reference sequence). This CDR3 contains 15 residues. The CDR3 nucleotides read TGTGCCACCAGCAGAGCCGACAGGGGTACGGCTGAAGCTTTCTTT. Translation gives CATSRADRGTAEAFF.

The V gene is TRBV6-1, the J gene TRBJ1-2; 7 bases map to TRBD1. This CDR3 is built from 16 residues. CDR1 MNHNS and CDR2 SASEGT come from the germline V gene. The V and J ends lost 3 bases and 6 bases, in that order; junction bases with no gene match: 13. The CDR3 DNA follows: TGTGCCAGCAGTGATGTAGTAGGGGGCTCTGGTGATGGCTACACCTTC. Its translation: CASSDVVGGSGDGYTF.

V gene TRBV7-9 combines with J gene TRBJ2-1; 10 bases are a match to TRBD2. This CDR3 is 15 amino acids long. The germline V gene encodes CDR1 SEHNR and CDR2 FQNEAQ (reference sequence). V shed 5 bases and J 7 bases; nucleotides not matched to a gene: 8. CDR3 coding DNA: TGTGCCAGCAGCGGAGCGGGGGGGCCTTATAATGAGCAGTTCTTC. This sequence encodes CASSGAGGPYNEQFF.

The V call is TRBV25-1, the J call TRBJ2-7; 8 bases are a match to TRBD2. J gave up 3 bases and V 2 bases, and 6 bases lay outside the gene matches. Germline assignment: CDR1 MGHDK and CDR2 SYGVNS. The CDR3 has 15 residues. The CDR3 nucleotides read TGTGCCAGCAGTGAAGCGTTAGCGGGGCGCTACGAGCAGTACTTC. As protein: CASSEALAGRYEQYF.

The J gene is TRBJ2-1, the V gene TRBV5-1, with 9 bases fitting TRBD2. The CDR3 runs 16 residues. After removal of 4 bases from V and 4 bases from J, the junction contained 9 bases not matched to a gene. The germline gives CDR1 SGHRS, CDR2 YFSETQ. In nucleotides, the CDR3 is TGCGCCAGCAGCCCCCACGCGGGGGGGCCTTACAATGAGCAGTTCTTC. Its protein product is CASSPHAGGPYNEQFF.

The rearrangement links TRBV27 to TRBJ1-2; D may be TRBD1 (6 bases). Per germline, CDR1 MNHEY and CDR2 SMNVEV (reference sequence). The CDR3 extends over 16 amino acids. V gave up 5 bases and J gave up 3 bases, with 19 bases separating them. In DNA, the CDR3 is TGTGCCAGCAGTGAATACAGGGAGTATGTTTACTATGGCTACACCTTC. This translates into CASSEYREYVYYGYTF.

The CDR3 region has the DNA TGTGCCACCAGCAGTGAGCGGGGAGCTTACAATGAGCAGTTCTTC. This encodes CATSSERGAYNEQFF. The chain couples TRBV15 to TRBJ2-1, with 7 bases identical to TRBD2. V lost 3 bases and J lost 4; bases outside the gene matches: 6. Germline lookup yields CDR1 LNHNV and CDR2 YYDKDF (reference sequence). The CDR3 consists of 15 residues.

The V call is TRBV15, the J call TRBJ2-6; D call uncertain. CDR1 and CDR2 (germline): LNHNV, YYDKDF (reference sequence). The V end lost 0 bases, the J end lost 0 bases, and 6 bases lay between the germline ends. The CDR3 loop spans 16 amino acids. CDR3 in amino acids: CATSRERSSGANVLTF. The CDR3 DNA reads TGTGCCACCAGCAGAGAACGGTCCTCTGGGGCCAACGTCCTGACTTTC. Using reference TRBV15 and TRBJ2-6 for the parts outside the CDR3, the full variable domain is DAMVIQNPRYQVTQFGKPVTLSCSQTLNHNVMYWYQQKSSQAPKLLFHYYDKDFNNEADTPDNFQSRRPNTSFCFLDIRSPGLGDTAMYLCATSRERSSGANVLTFGAGSRLTVL.

V is TRBV4-1 and J is TRBJ1-1, with 7 positions matching TRBD1. J gave up 5 bases and V 1 base, and 13 bases lay outside the gene matches. Germline lookup yields CDR1 MGHRA and CDR2 YSYEKL. The CDR3 is 17 residues long. This CDR3 is CASSQAPQGVLFTEAFF. The DNA for the CDR3 is TGCGCCAGCAGCCAAGCCCCCCAGGGGGTATTGTTTACTGAAGCTTTCTTT.

For the CDR3, the DNA is TGTGCCAGCAGCCGCCTAGTGTTGCCGGGACTAGCGGCGAGCGGGGAGCTGTTTTTT. Translated: CASSRLVLPGLAASGELFF. This chain joins TRBV4-2 and TRBJ2-2, with 11 bases aligning to TRBD2. The germline CDR1 and CDR2 sequences are LGHNA and YNFKEQ. The V and J ends lost 4 bases and 7 bases, in that order; junction bases with no gene match: 17. CDR3 length equals 19 residues.

The CDR3 DNA follows: TGTGCCAGCAGCGCAGCCGGTGGGACAGGACACTACGAGCAGTACTTC. This sequence encodes CASSAAGGTGHYEQYF. This sequence joins TRBV7-9 and TRBJ2-7; 8 bases line up with TRBD1. The germline V gene encodes CDR1 SEHNR and CDR2 FQNEAQ (reference sequence). This CDR3 is 16 amino acids long. The trim removed 5 bases at V and 3 bases at J, leaving 12 bases unmatched.

This clone was observed a handful of times. This chain links TRBV7-9 with TRBJ1-1; 8 positions agree with TRBD1. Germline V gives CDR1 SEHNR, CDR2 FQNEAQ (reference sequence). There are 11 residues in the CDR3. V shed 5 bases, J shed 8 bases, and the junction held 1 base outside the gene matches. The CDR3 region has the DNA TGTGCCAGCAGCCGGGACAGGGAAGCTTTCTTT. Translation: CASSRDREAFF.

The chain couples TRBV9 to TRBJ2-3; D may be TRBD1 (6 bases). CDR1 and CDR2 from the germline V gene are SGDLS and YYNGEE. V was clipped by 3 bases and J by 4 bases, with 15 bases between them. CDR3 length: 15 residues. The CDR3 DNA reads as TGTGCCAGCAGCGAGGGGGACGTAGGGCCAGATACGCAGTATTTT. Protein: CASSEGDVGPDTQYF.

This clone has more than one count but fewer than ten. The J gene is TRBJ2-1, the V gene TRBV19; 10 positions agree with TRBD2. Germline assignment: CDR1 LNHDA and CDR2 SQIVND (reference sequence). The CDR3 is made up of 15 amino acids. The J segment lost 7 bases and the V segment lost 1 base, leaving 4 bases of the junction unmatched. CDR3 sequence: CASSIVSSGSNEQFF. The DNA of the CDR3 is TGTGCCAGTAGTATAGTCTCTAGCGGGAGTAATGAGCAGTTCTTC.